The present T cell receptor (beta chain) was sequenced within a study of vaccination and CD4 T cells after COVID-19. Study-wide background: The convalescent group had six males, four females, seven Caucasians, two Asians, one multiracial. General observations from the study: Data came from relatively few convalescent patients and lacked early post-infection timepoints. Reactive clonotype counts went from median roughly 20 after infection to about 38 after vaccination, nonsignificantly.

By share, this clonotype counts as large. Its antigen is unidentified. The study sequenced cultured CD4+ T cell DNA using the Oncomine TCR Beta short-read assay. A single record per CDR3 protein comes from TCRdb applying MiXCR to the PCR reads. The data contain fewer than 20,000 distinct CDR3 sequences, 55% to 85% of them singletons. Described treatment: roughly 11-day PBMC culture with coronavirus spike peptide pools or control peptides (ViraFEST assay). CDR1 is DFQATT, CDR2 SNEGSKA, per germline (reference sequence). V shed 5 bases, J shed 9 bases, and the junction held 4 bases outside the gene matches. This CDR3 has 12 amino acids.

This chain joins TRBV20-1 and TRBJ1-6, with 7 bases identical to TRBD1. The receptor comes from a human donor who had recovered from COVID-19. The sequenced sample consisted of CD4+ T cells from blood, cultured in vitro. DNA of the CDR3: TGCAGTGCTCAGGGGGACGGTTCACCCCTCCACTTT. This encodes CSAQGDGSPLHF.